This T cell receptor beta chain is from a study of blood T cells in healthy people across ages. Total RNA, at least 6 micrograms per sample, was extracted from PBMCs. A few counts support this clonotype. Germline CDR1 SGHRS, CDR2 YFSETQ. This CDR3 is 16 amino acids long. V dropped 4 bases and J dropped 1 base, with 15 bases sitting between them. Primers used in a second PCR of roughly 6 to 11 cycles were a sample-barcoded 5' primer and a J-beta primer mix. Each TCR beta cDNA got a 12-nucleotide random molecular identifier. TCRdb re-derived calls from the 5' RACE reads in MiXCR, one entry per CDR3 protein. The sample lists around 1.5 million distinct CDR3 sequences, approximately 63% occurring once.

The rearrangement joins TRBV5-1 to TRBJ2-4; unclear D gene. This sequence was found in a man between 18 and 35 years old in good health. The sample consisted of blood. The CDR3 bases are TGCGCCAGCAGCACAAAACCCGAAGGGGCCAAAAACATTCAGTACTTC. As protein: CASSTKPEGAKNIQYF.